The 17 T cell receptor beta chains reported below all come from one sample, sequenced in a study of cytomegalovirus exposure and HLA in healthy donors. 60 Vbeta and 13 Jbeta primers were used in PCR. Only in-frame clones appear in the TCRdb table, and some are missing; sequencing was by immunoSEQ multiplex PCR. The sample records about 110,000 clones, approximately 73% being singletons. The material sequenced was PBMCs. These receptors were obtained from a man aged 40-55 years in good health and CMV-seronegative.

In the case of this clone: An end of the junction differs from the germline gene, which may be a read error. The rearrangement joins TRBV6-1 to TRBJ1-2; 8 bases align to TRBD1. Germline assignment: CDR1 MNHNS and CDR2 SASEGT. This CDR3 is 14 amino acids long. The CDR3 protein is CASSEVGTGYGYPF. CDR3 coding DNA: TGTGCCAGCAGTGAAGTCGGGACAGGATATGGCTACCCCTTC.

For the CDR3, the DNA is TGTGCCAGTAGTACCTCGGGACAGATTAATGAAAAACTGTTTTTT. It specifies CASSTSGQINEKLFF. The chain carries TRBV19 and TRBJ1-4, with 7 bases aligning to TRBD1. Germline V gene lookup returns CDR1 LNHDA and CDR2 SQIVND (reference sequence). CDR3 length: 15 amino acids. Trimming removed 4 bases from V and 4 bases from J; junction bases left unmatched: 6.

The chain employs TRBV7-8 and TRBJ1-6; 7 bases line up with TRBD1. V trimming: 4 bases; J trimming: 6 bases; junction bases outside the gene matches: 6. Germline V gene lookup returns CDR1 SGHVS and CDR2 FQNEAQ. This CDR3 is 15 amino acids long. The CDR3 loop is CASSSPTGSNSPLHF. As DNA, the CDR3 is TGTGCCAGCAGCTCCCCGACAGGGTCTAATTCACCCCTCCACTTT.

This chain links TRBV6-5 with TRBJ2-3; TRBD2 matches 9 bases. The V gene end was trimmed by 0 bases and the J gene end by 7 bases; junction bases not matched to a gene: 8. Germline CDR1 reads MNHEY; CDR2 reads SVGAGI. The CDR3 extends over 16 amino acids. The CDR3: CASSYSAGGWVNTQYF. CDR3 sequence (DNA): TGTGCCAGCAGTTACTCGGCGGGGGGGTGGGTAAATACGCAGTATTTT.

The chain has TRBV12-5 and TRBJ1-2; no clear D gene. V was clipped by 3 bases and J by 1 base, with 3 bases between them. The V gene's germline CDR1 is LGHNT and CDR2 FRNRAP. The CDR3 extends over 12 amino acids. CDR3 protein: CASGFSNYGYTF. Here the CDR3 DNA reads TGTGCTAGTGGTTTCAGTAACTATGGCTACACCTTC.

J is TRBJ2-4 and V is TRBV7-2, with 8 nucleotides matching TRBD1. This CDR3 has 16 amino acids. V lost 5 bases and J lost 1; bases outside the gene matches: 7. Per germline, CDR1 SGHTA and CDR2 FQGNSA. CDR3 loop: CASSIGQGGAKNIQYF. The CDR3 DNA reads TGTGCCAGCAGCATCGGACAGGGTGGGGCCAAAAACATTCAGTACTTC.

Here the CDR3 DNA reads TGTGCCAGCAGTTTCTTGACTAGCGGGGCAACGGGTGAGCAGTTCTTC. It codes for CASSFLTSGATGEQFF. This chain joins TRBV27 and TRBJ2-1, with 11 bases identical to TRBD2. The CDR3 has 16 amino acids. Germline loops: CDR1 MNHEY, CDR2 SMNVEV (reference sequence). V trimming: 3 bases; J trimming: 9 bases; junction bases outside the gene matches: 10.

This clone was counted a few times. The chain links TRBV7-2 to TRBJ1-1; 7 bases are a match to TRBD1. Trimming cost V 1 base and J 8 bases; bases outside gene matches: 10. The CDR3 extends over 15 amino acids. Germline V lookup: CDR1 SGHTA, CDR2 FQGNSA. The CDR3 nucleotides read TGTGCCAGCAGCTTAGTGGCGACAGGGCGCCCGGAAGCTTTCTTT. As protein: CASSLVATGRPEAFF.

The chain combines TRBV27 with TRBJ2-2; TRBD2 is a possible D gene (6 bases). The CDR3 loop spans 13 amino acids. The germline V gene encodes CDR1 MNHEY and CDR2 SMNVEV (reference sequence). Trimming took off 6 bases at V and 6 bases at J, with 11 bases between the two ends. The DNA for the CDR3 is TGTGCCAGCAGGTCTAGCGCTGCCGGGGAGCTGTTTTTT. As protein: CASRSSAAGELFF.

The chain combines TRBV2 with TRBJ1-1; TRBD1 agrees at 7 bases. Per the germline V gene, CDR1 is SNHLY and CDR2 is FYNNEI. The V and J ends lost 3 bases and 1 base, in that order; junction bases with no gene match: 2. The CDR3 contains 14 residues. The CDR3 DNA sequence: TGTGCCAGCAGTGATGGGACAGAGAACACTGAAGCTTTCTTT. Its protein is CASSDGTENTEAFF.

This sequence joins TRBV5-1 and TRBJ1-6; D is unclear. The CDR3 extends over 17 amino acids. The germline V and J ends were trimmed by 0 bases and 4 bases, with 14 bases remaining between them. The V gene's germline CDR1 is SGHRS and CDR2 YFSETQ. CDR3 bases: TGCGCCAGCAGCTTGGGAGGAGGCAATCGGTATAATTCACCCCTCCACTTT. This encodes CASSLGGGNRYNSPLHF.

V gene TRBV7-8 combines with J gene TRBJ1-1, with 9 bases that match TRBD1. CDR1 is SGHVS and CDR2 is FQNEAQ in the germline V gene. V was clipped by 4 bases and J by 3 bases; unmatched bases: 9. This CDR3 is built from 16 residues. The CDR3: CASSSRDRVLDTEAFF. CDR3 nucleotide sequence: TGTGCCAGCAGCTCCCGGGACAGGGTTCTGGACACTGAAGCTTTCTTT.

V usage is TRBV7-6 and J usage is TRBJ1-4, with 10 bases matching TRBD1. CDR3 length: 16 residues. Germline CDR1 is SGHVS and CDR2 is FNYEAQ. Losses at the gene ends were 4 bases for V and 8 bases for J; bases not matched to a gene: 10. In DNA, the CDR3 is TGTGCCAGCAGCTCACCATTCGGGACAGGGGAAGAAAAACTGTTTTTT. Its protein product is CASSSPFGTGEEKLFF.

The gene calls are TRBV27 and TRBJ2-7; 8 nucleotides agree with TRBD2. J was trimmed by 3 bases and V by 6 bases; bases with no gene match: 13. This CDR3 spans 16 amino acids. Germline values: CDR1 MNHEY, CDR2 SMNVEV (reference sequence). Written as DNA, the CDR3 is TGTGCCAGCAGGCGGGGGGCCGGAGGGTTCGTCTACGAGCAGTACTTC. Residues: CASRRGAGGFVYEQYF.

The genes are TRBV6-6 and TRBJ1-4, with TRBD1 as a possible D gene (5 bases). Germline loops: CDR1 MNHNY, CDR2 SVGAGI (reference sequence). V was clipped by 0 bases and J by 7 bases, with 12 bases between them. The CDR3 length is 15 residues. The CDR3, as DNA: TGTGCCAGCAGTTACTCGCTAGGGGTTGGTGAAAAACTGTTTTTT. This codes for CASSYSLGVGEKLFF.

The gene calls are TRBV10-3 and TRBJ2-7; D perhaps matches TRBD2 (5 bases). V was trimmed by 7 bases and J by 0 bases, leaving 13 bases between them. CDR1 is ENHRY, CDR2 SYGVKD, per germline. This CDR3 has 14 amino acids. CDR3: CAIKVGESSYEQYF. CDR3 DNA: TGTGCCATCAAGGTGGGAGAGAGCTCCTACGAGCAGTACTTC.

J is TRBJ2-1 and V is TRBV4-3; D is perhaps TRBD2 (6 bases). Per the germline V gene, CDR1 is LGHNA and CDR2 is YSLEER. V gave up 1 base and J gave up 0 bases, with 7 bases separating them. The CDR3 runs 15 residues. Here the CDR3 reads CASSQVGGSYNEQFF. CDR3 coding DNA: TGCGCCAGCAGCCAAGTCGGGGGCTCCTACAATGAGCAGTTCTTC.